The sequence of this TCR beta chain was determined in a study of blood T cell repertoires in COVID-19. Study background: Donors in the United States, Italy and Spain gave samples during acute or convalescent COVID-19.

CDR3 size: 15 residues. V trimming: 8 bases; J trimming: 0 bases; junction bases outside the gene matches: 6. Per the germline V gene, CDR1 is LNHDA and CDR2 is SQIVND (reference sequence). Sequencing was performed with immunoSEQ multiplex PCR; in TCRdb, only in-frame clones are kept and a portion is missing. Of 120,000 to 150,000 clones listed, roughly 88% were seen once; the top ten hold 1.2%. This clone was counted many times. The source material was PBMCs or T cells enriched from blood (not recorded which). The source is a woman aged 25 to 45 with acute COVID-19. This rearrangement joins TRBV19 to TRBJ2-7, with TRBD1 matching 11 bases. CDR3 bases: TGTGCCAGTCAACCCGGACAGGGGGCCTCCTACGAGCAGTACTTC. Translating it yields CASQPGQGASYEQYF.